This T cell receptor beta chain originates from a study of Ad26.COV2.S vaccination and SARS-CoV-2 variants (dated by TCRdb to 2020 to 2022). Concerning the study at large: Donors in the vaccine arm were drawn from COV1001, a multicentre, randomized, double-blind, placebo-controlled phase I-IIa trial testing Ad26.COV2.S in healthy adults. Trial participants were randomized into five groups of five: low-dose or high-dose Ad26.COV2.S given once or twice, or placebo on both occasions. Dosing of Ad26.COV2.S was intramuscular, at either 5x10^10 or 1x10^11 viral particles, delivered as one shot or as two shots spaced 56 days apart. The TCR-sequenced set comprised around 30 samples: some 19 Ad26.COV2.S vaccine recipients, 5 placebo recipients and 8 SARS-CoV-2 convalescent individuals. The specificity and breadth of SARS-CoV-2-reactive T cell receptors after Ad26.COV2.S vaccination were assessed by TCRbeta repertoire sequencing. Investigators did not know the trial group allocation while performing experiments and assessing outcomes.

The sample's treatment or condition label, decoded: approximately 18 received Ad26.COV2.S at low or high dose, single or two shots; a few received placebo; per-sample allocation not given. Repertoires of vaccine and placebo recipients were sequenced from samples collected on day 63 after the first injection. In Cohort 1b, roughly 26 adults aged 18-55 years were enrolled at a single site in Boston, USA, between 29 July and 7 August 2020. As a vaccine, Ad26.COV2.S was a replication-incompetent adenovirus type 26 vector that expressed a prefusion-stabilized SARS-CoV-2 spike protein derived from the original Wuhan strain. Trimming takes 6 bases from V and 7 bases from J, and the germline ends sit 18 bases apart. Inclusive of the bounding cysteine and phenylalanine, the CDR3 is 15 residues long. Only the CDR3 DNA is retained, 45 bases long and in frame from the first base. The germline V gene (reference sequence) gives CDR1 as MNHEY and CDR2 as SMNVEV.

The immunoSEQ Assay was the method used to sequence TCRbeta CDR3 regions. After extraction, genomic DNA underwent amplification by bias-controlled multiplex PCR, followed by high-throughput sequencing. On the authors' methods: Collapsing and filtering of sequences were performed to quantify the absolute abundance of each unique TCRbeta CDR3 region. T cell fraction was estimated by normalization of TCRbeta template counts to usable DNA, with usable DNA being measured through amplification of reference genes present in all nucleated cells. Repertoire TCRs were annotated as SARS-CoV-2-specific by exact matching of V gene, CDR3 amino acid sequence and J gene to a known reactive TCR set. MIRA supplied the reference SARS-CoV-2 TCR set, which was filtered for enrichment in COVID-19-positive ImmuneCODE repertoires so that public or cross-reactive TCRs were removed. Based on the MIRA antigens, annotated TCRs were further analysed at the level of specific ORF or position within ORF. Depth was the summed frequency of annotated unique rearrangements, while breadth was defined as annotated unique rearrangements over total unique productive rearrangements. Group comparisons of TCR breadth used two-sided Wilcoxon rank-sum tests. TCRdb carries this immuneACCESS record with in-frame sequences only. Its versions omit some clonotypes, under half of them owing to an unresolved V gene in the studies checked, with the rest unexplained. V and J calls and clone size come straight from that table; D and trimming were deduced from the DNA. The sample profile shows hundreds of thousands of clones; more than 70% of them were found once. The ten most abundant clones make up over 1.3% of the sample.

The paper as a whole reports these results and caveats: It was noted by the authors that total T cell responses may have been underestimated by the TCR breadth and depth analyses. Ad26.COV2.S recipients had higher spike-specific TCR breadth than placebo recipients (P = 0.0014). Comparing responses between vaccine doses or regimens was not something the study was powered to do. Substantial breadth of spike-specific CD8+ and CD4+ T cell responses was reported after vaccination. Vaccine and placebo recipients had comparable non-spike TCR breadth, which fits with the vaccine containing only spike.

Comment on this clone: The antigen this receptor binds is unknown. No clone much larger than this one lies a single base away; base qualities are absent.

The sequence was obtained from a person aged 18-65 years who received the Ad26.COV2.S COVID-19 vaccine or a placebo. Here the chain combines TRBV27 and TRBJ2-2; the D segment might be TRBD1 or TRBD2, since each matches 5 bases. Sequencing was performed on peripheral blood, taken in a trial of Ad26.COV2.S vaccine versus placebo. The base sequence is TGTGCCAGCAGATTAGAGATCCTTGGGGGCGGGGAGCTGTTTTTT. It translates to CASRLEILGGGELFF.